This T cell receptor beta chain was identified during a study of cytotoxic CD8 clonotypes in ibrutinib-treated CLL. Study results and limitations: Sustained-remission patients were sampled at one set of times and progressing patients at different ones.

Notes on this clone: Its antigen is currently unknown.

V lost 0 bases to trimming and J lost 1 base, with 11 bases between them. The CDR3 runs to 16 residues. Germline V lookup: CDR1 LGHNA, CDR2 YNFKEQ. Profiling relied on immunoSEQ multiplex PCR, and the TCRdb table lists in-frame clones only, not all of them. The sample contains about 63,000 clones, approximately 57% of which appear only once. The chain combines TRBV4-2 with TRBJ2-3; D is ambiguous. The clonotype was recovered from a human donor with chronic lymphocytic leukemia. The input for sequencing was PBMCs, taken after 12 months of ibrutinib treatment. The CDR3 bases are TGTGCCAGCAGCCAAGAAGGCCCCCCACGCACAGATACGCAGTATTTT. It codes for CASSQEGPPRTDTQYF.